These T cell receptor beta chains were read from a single sample in a study of vaccination effects on CD4 cells after COVID-19. These receptors are not linked to any known antigen. The table came from immunoSEQ multiplex PCR; TCRdb's copy has only in-frame clones and leaves some out. The repertoire includes roughly 35,000 clones, roughly 80% of them detected once, and under 8% sits in the top ten. The sample was CD4+ T cells from PBMCs cultured without peptide, taken after COVID-19 vaccination. These TCRs come from a human donor who had a prior SARS-CoV-2 infection. Each CDR3 is given with its conserved first and last residue. Fields, in order: CDR3 protein, CDR3 DNA, V gene, D gene, clone size, J gene. The D gene is left open where the match is weak. Size values are once, few and many counts, or a class for expanded clones, and some rows have none.

CDR3aa: CASSLEVWAGENEQYF; CDR3nt: TGTGCCAGCAGCTTAGAGGTCTGGGCAGGGGAAAACGAGCAGTACTTC; v_gene: TRBV7-9; d_gene: .; abundance: .; j_gene: TRBJ2-7
CDR3aa: CASRERGNGQETQYF; CDR3nt: TGTGCCAGCAGAGAGAGGGGTAACGGCCAAGAGACCCAGTACTTC; v_gene: TRBV7-3; d_gene: .; abundance: .; j_gene: TRBJ2-5
CDR3aa: CSASGLTYEQYF; CDR3nt: TGCAGTGCTAGTGGGCTAACCTACGAGCAGTACTTC; v_gene: TRBV20-1; d_gene: .; abundance: .; j_gene: TRBJ2-7
CDR3aa: CASSAGLAVYNEQFF; CDR3nt: TGTGCCAGCAGCGCCGGACTAGCGGTTTACAATGAGCAGTTCTTC; v_gene: TRBV27; d_gene: TRBD2; abundance: few; j_gene: TRBJ2-1
CDR3aa: CASSYGGGAVGNTIYF; CDR3nt: TGTGCCAGCAGTTACGGGGGGGGAGCAGTTGGAAACACCATATATTTT; v_gene: TRBV6-5; d_gene: .; abundance: .; j_gene: TRBJ1-3
CDR3aa: CAISVGHGNSPLHF; CDR3nt: TGTGCCATCAGTGTGGGACACGGGAATTCACCCCTCCACTTT; v_gene: TRBV10-3; d_gene: .; abundance: .; j_gene: TRBJ1-6
CDR3aa: CASSQRMYQETQYF; CDR3nt: TGTGCCAGCAGCCAGCGGATGTACCAAGAGACCCAGTACTTC; v_gene: TRBV3-1/TRBV3-2; d_gene: .; abundance: .; j_gene: TRBJ2-5
CDR3aa: CASRGGVPNTEAFF; CDR3nt: TGTGCCAGTAGGGGAGGGGTTCCGAACACTGAAGCTTTCTTT; v_gene: TRBV19; d_gene: .; abundance: .; j_gene: TRBJ1-1
CDR3aa: CASSFFQTSPGELFF; CDR3nt: TGCGCCAGCAGCTTCTTCCAGACTAGCCCCGGGGAGCTGTTTTTT; v_gene: TRBV5-1; d_gene: TRBD2; abundance: .; j_gene: TRBJ2-2
CDR3aa: CASSPKGRLYLQETQYF; CDR3nt: TGTGCCAGCAGCCCAAAGGGACGGCTCTACCTCCAAGAGACCCAGTACTTC; v_gene: TRBV28; d_gene: .; abundance: .; j_gene: TRBJ2-5
CDR3aa: CASQMRATNEKLFF; CDR3nt: TGTGCCAGCCAGATGCGGGCAACTAATGAAAAACTGTTTTTT; v_gene: TRBV2; d_gene: .; abundance: .; j_gene: TRBJ1-4